The 30 T cell receptor beta chains listed next were all sequenced from one sample in a study of T cells in Graves' hyperthyroidism and ophthalmopathy. Amplified regions were TCR beta CDR3 sequences from RNA transcripts. Primed by the HTBI set, a first-round RT-PCR was run on the TCR CDR3. TCRdb processed the multiplex PCR reads anew with MiXCR; each CDR3 protein has one entry. The data contain about 350,000 distinct CDR3 sequences, over 15% of them seen just once; the ten biggest clones take up around a sixth. The source material was blood. Every receptor here comes from a woman aged 40 to 49 with Graves' ophthalmopathy.

This clonotype was counted ten times or more. This chain links TRBV20-1 with TRBJ2-7; no definite D call. This CDR3 is 13 amino acids long. The V and J ends lost 3 bases and 3 bases respectively, with 12 bases between them. Per the germline V gene, CDR1 is DFQATT and CDR2 is SNEGSKA (reference sequence). The CDR3 region is CSASLGAYYEQYF. The CDR3 DNA is TGCAGTGCTAGTCTCGGCGCGTACTACGAGCAGTACTTC.

This clonotype was picked up many times. The V call is TRBV12-3 or TRBV12-4, the J call TRBJ2-7, with TRBD2 matching 7 bases. V dropped 4 bases and J dropped 1; count of bases not matched to a gene: 7. This CDR3 contains 15 residues. This CDR3 is CASSYGPSGSYEQYF. The CDR3 DNA sequence: TGTGCCAGCAGTTACGGTCCTAGCGGTTCCTACGAGCAGTACTTC.

V and J are TRBV6-1 and TRBJ2-4, with 10 bases lining up with TRBD2. The V segment lost 8 bases and the J segment 5 bases; nucleotides outside the gene matches: 6. Germline values: CDR1 MNHNS, CDR2 SASEGT. The CDR3 is 14 amino acids. The CDR3 bases are TGTGCCAGCCGTATCGGGACTAGCGAAAACATTCAGTACTTC. It encodes CASRIGTSENIQYF.

This chain uses TRBV12-3 or TRBV12-4 with TRBJ1-3; 10 bases map to TRBD1. The V gene end was trimmed by 6 bases and the J gene end by 4 bases; junction bases not matched to a gene: 6. CDR3 length equals 15 residues. The CDR3 spells CASRLTGGRGNTIYF. The CDR3 DNA sequence: TGTGCCAGCAGACTGACAGGGGGCCGAGGAAACACCATATATTTT.

Many counts were recorded for this clonotype. V is TRBV7-2 and J is TRBJ2-7; TRBD1 aligns across 7 bases. The V gene's germline CDR1 is SGHTA and CDR2 FQGNSA. The CDR3 length is 13 residues. V shed 4 bases, J shed 2 bases, and the junction held 2 bases outside the gene matches. In DNA, the CDR3 is TGTGCCAGCAGCTCGGGACAGCCCTACGAGCAGTACTTC. It encodes CASSSGQPYEQYF.

This clonotype was seen a single time. The junction departs from the called germline gene at one end, perhaps through a read error. The V and J genes are TRBV7-9 and TRBJ2-4; perhaps TRBD1 as D (5 bases). The CDR3 sequence is 14 residues long. From germline, CDR1 is SEHNR and CDR2 FQNEAQ (reference sequence). The CDR3 loop reads CASCPGRAQNFQYF. The CDR3 nucleotides are TGTGCCAGCTGCCCGGGCAGGGCCCAAAACTTTCAGTACTTC.

In its sample, this clonotype was seen many times. CDR3 nucleotides: TGTGCCAGCAGCCAGGACAGGGCGGCCACTGAAGCTTTCTTT. Its protein is CASSQDRAATEAFF. This chain connects TRBV6-5 to TRBJ1-1; the match to TRBD1 covers 8 bases. The V segment lost 6 bases and the J segment 4 bases; nucleotides outside the gene matches: 7. Germline loops: CDR1 MNHEY, CDR2 SVGAGI. The CDR3 has 14 amino acids.

The chain recombines TRBV6-5 with TRBJ2-5; 7 bases map to TRBD2. The V segment lost 4 bases and the J segment 4 bases; nucleotides outside the gene matches: 6. This CDR3 is 14 amino acids long. Germline assignment: CDR1 MNHEY and CDR2 SVGAGI. The CDR3 DNA follows: TGTGCCAGCAGTTTCGCGGGAGAGGTAGAGACCCAGTACTTC. Protein product: CASSFAGEVETQYF.

This clonotype was found many times. This sequence joins TRBV9 and TRBJ1-1; D is unresolved. This CDR3 has 13 residues. V was clipped by 2 bases and J by 4 bases, with 9 bases between them. In germline, CDR1 is SGDLS, CDR2 YYNGEE. The CDR3 loop reads CASSVGFGTEAFF. The CDR3 nucleotides read TGTGCCAGCAGCGTCGGGTTCGGCACTGAAGCTTTCTTT.

This clonotype was seen ten or more times. The V and J genes are TRBV6-2 or TRBV6-3 and TRBJ2-2; no reliable D call. Germline V gene lookup returns CDR1 MNHEY and CDR2 SVGEGT. The CDR3 totals 13 residues. The V gene lost 2 bases and the J gene lost 2 bases, with 3 bases spanning the gap. CDR3: CASSYSNTGELFF. The DNA for the CDR3 is TGTGCCAGCAGTTACAGCAACACCGGGGAGCTGTTTTTT.

This clonotype has a count of ten or more. The chain couples TRBV11-1 to TRBJ2-7, with 8 bases aligning to TRBD2. The CDR3 contains 16 residues. The germline V gene has CDR1 SGHAT and CDR2 FQDESV (reference sequence). The V and J ends lost 0 bases and 3 bases, in that order; junction bases with no gene match: 7. The CDR3 DNA is TGTGCCAGCAGCTTAGCAGCCGGGACTAGGGACTACGAGCAGTACTTC. Its protein is CASSLAAGTRDYEQYF.

About this clonotype itself: The junction differs from germline at one of its ends, possibly a read error. The rearrangement links TRBV7-3 to TRBJ2-5, with D hard to call. Germline CDR1 reads SGHTA; CDR2 reads FQGTGA. The CDR3 is 14 amino acids. CDR3 in DNA: TGTGCCAGCAGATCGACGAGTGCAGAGGAGACACAGTACTTC. It encodes CASRSTSAEETQYF.

The J gene is TRBJ2-2, the V gene TRBV29-1; tentatively, D is TRBD1 (6 bases). This CDR3 is built from 13 residues. Per germline, CDR1 SQVTM and CDR2 ANQGSEA. V lost 5 bases and J lost 6, with 13 bases in between. The CDR3 sequence: CSVTGNGAGELFF. The DNA of the CDR3 is TGCAGCGTTACAGGGAATGGTGCCGGGGAGCTGTTTTTT.

This clonotype showed up many times. The rearrangement joins TRBV10-2 to TRBJ2-7; D may be TRBD2 (6 bases). Trimming shortened V by 0 bases and J by 6 bases, and 9 bases separated the two germline ends. This CDR3 region has 13 residues. Germline V gives CDR1 WSHSY, CDR2 SAAADI. The CDR3: CASSESLATEQYF. CDR3 nucleotides: TGCGCCAGCAGTGAGTCGCTAGCGACCGAGCAGTACTTC.

This clonotype was seen a handful of times. One end of the junction fails to match germline, which may point to a read error. This chain links TRBV6-2 or TRBV6-3 with TRBJ2-7, with D unclear. Germline values: CDR1 MNHEY, CDR2 SVGEGT. The CDR3 runs 15 residues. CDR3 amino acids: CATSSPELISYEQYF. The CDR3 DNA follows: TGTGCCACCAGTAGTCCGGAGCTGATTTCCTACGAGCAGTACTTC.

This clonotype was seen many times. The genes are TRBV2 and TRBJ1-2, with 7 bases fitting TRBD1. This CDR3 is 13 amino acids long. From germline, CDR1 is SNHLY and CDR2 FYNNEI. Germline trimming cut 5 bases from V and 1 base from J; bases unmatched to any gene: 1. The CDR3 bases are TGTGCCAGCAGTTGGGACAGTAACTATGGCTACACCTTC. Its protein product is CASSWDSNYGYTF.

This clonotype was seen many times. V and J are TRBV7-2 and TRBJ2-7, with D uncertain. The germline V and J ends were trimmed by 7 bases and 2 bases, with 12 bases remaining between them. Germline V gives CDR1 SGHTA, CDR2 FQGNSA. The CDR3 is made up of 13 amino acids. The chain's CDR3 is CASTVGVPYEQYF. CDR3 nucleotides: TGTGCCAGCACAGTTGGCGTGCCCTACGAGCAGTACTTC.

There are many counts of this clonotype. V gene TRBV6-5 combines with J gene TRBJ2-7; D uncertain. CDR1 and CDR2 (germline): MNHEY, SVGAGI. V was trimmed by 2 bases and J by 6 bases, leaving 5 bases between them. There are 11 residues in the CDR3. The CDR3 reads CASSYMGEQYF. The CDR3 region has the DNA TGTGCCAGCAGTTACATGGGCGAGCAGTACTTC.

Ten or more counts support this clonotype. V is TRBV28 and J is TRBJ2-2, with D unclear. Germline CDR1 reads MDHEN; CDR2 reads SYDVKM. This CDR3 is built from 15 residues. V was pared by 5 bases and J by 6 bases, with 16 bases between. CDR3 amino acids: CASSPTFPRPGELFF. CDR3 nucleotides: TGTGCCAGCAGTCCGACCTTCCCAAGGCCCGGGGAGCTGTTTTTT.

Ten or more counts support this clonotype. The V call is TRBV28, the J call TRBJ1-1; D is perhaps TRBD1 (5 bases). The CDR3 length is 11 residues. Trimming removed 3 bases at V and 9 bases at J, with 8 bases between. The germline V gene has CDR1 MDHEN and CDR2 SYDVKM. Here the CDR3 reads CASSFQGKAFF. The CDR3 nucleotides read TGTGCCAGCAGTTTCCAGGGTAAAGCTTTCTTT.

The chain combines TRBV20-1 with TRBJ2-7; 12 bases align to TRBD2. CDR3 size: 17 residues. Trimming at V came to 0 bases and at J to 0 bases, leaving 6 bases not matched to a gene. The V gene's germline CDR1 is DFQATT and CDR2 SNEGSKA (reference sequence). The CDR3 nucleotides read TGCAGTGCTAGAGATCCCCTAGCGGGAGGGCCCTCCTACGAGCAGTACTTC. This encodes CSARDPLAGGPSYEQYF.

The table lists this clonotype with many counts. V usage is TRBV15 and J usage is TRBJ1-5; D gene uncertain. This CDR3 contains 14 residues. V shed 3 bases and J shed 0 bases, with 6 bases lying between them. CDR1 is LNHNV, CDR2 YYDKDF, per germline (reference sequence). This CDR3 is CATSRSNSNQPQHF. CDR3 sequence (DNA): TGTGCCACCAGCAGGAGCAATAGCAATCAGCCCCAGCATTTT.

This clonotype showed up many times. The J gene is TRBJ2-7, the V gene TRBV2; D is undetermined. Trimming left V 6 bases short and J 1 base short, with 7 bases between. Germline V gives CDR1 SNHLY, CDR2 FYNNEI. The CDR3 is made up of 12 amino acids. CDR3 sequence: CASSGQSYEQYF. CDR3 coding DNA: TGTGCCAGCAGCGGCCAGTCCTACGAGCAGTACTTC.

This clonotype showed up many times. The chain employs TRBV28 and TRBJ2-5; TRBD2 matches at 8 bases. V shed 7 bases and J 2 bases; nucleotides not matched to a gene: 3. Looked up from germline, CDR1 is MDHEN and CDR2 is SYDVKM. The CDR3 consists of 13 residues. CDR3 sequence reads: CASTRGGQETQYF. In DNA, the CDR3 is TGTGCCAGCACCCGGGGGGGTCAAGAGACCCAGTACTTC.

In this sample, this clonotype turned up many times. This sequence joins TRBV12-3 or TRBV12-4 and TRBJ2-5; 9 bases are shared with TRBD2. This CDR3 is built from 13 residues. With V trimmed by 6 bases and J by 4 bases, 3 bases remained unmatched. The CDR3 region has the DNA TGTGCCAGCAGCCTGGGACTAGCAGAGACCCAGTACTTC. This encodes CASSLGLAETQYF.

This clonotype was counted many times. The J gene is TRBJ2-5, the V gene TRBV2, with 9 bases lining up with TRBD2. CDR1 and CDR2 (germline): SNHLY, FYNNEI. The CDR3 spans 15 residues. The J segment lost 1 base and the V segment lost 4 bases, leaving 4 bases of the junction unmatched. The CDR3 sequence: CASSAGSGGQETQYF. The CDR3 nucleotides are TGTGCCAGCAGTGCAGGTAGCGGGGGCCAAGAGACCCAGTACTTC.

The V and J genes are TRBV30 and TRBJ2-5, with 8 nucleotides matching TRBD1. The CDR3 covers 13 residues. Germline V lookup: CDR1 GTSNPN, CDR2 SVGIG (reference sequence). The V gene end was trimmed by 1 base and the J gene end by 4 bases; junction bases not matched to a gene: 2. CDR3 in amino acids: CAWSGRGRETQYF. The CDR3 DNA reads as TGTGCCTGGAGTGGCAGGGGGCGAGAGACCCAGTACTTC.

The gene calls are TRBV4-1 and TRBJ2-2; 7 bases fit TRBD1. Trimming at V came to 4 bases and at J to 5 bases, leaving 7 bases not matched to a gene. The CDR3 runs to 15 residues. Germline V lookup: CDR1 MGHRA, CDR2 YSYEKL. The CDR3 coding sequence is TGCGCCAGCAGCCGGACCAACAGGGGAACCGGGGAGCTGTTTTTT. Encoded protein: CASSRTNRGTGELFF.

This clonotype showed up many times. The genes are TRBV25-1 and TRBJ2-7, with a possible D match to TRBD2 (5 bases). The CDR3 runs 14 residues. Germline-derived CDR1 and CDR2 are MGHDK and SYGVNS. Between the trimmed V and J ends, which lost 10 bases and 5 bases, there was a span of 21 bases. Here the CDR3 reads CATSQVGRNNEQYF. CDR3 sequence (DNA): TGTGCCACCTCCCAGGTTGGGAGAAATAACGAGCAGTACTTC.

This clonotype was recorded at least ten times. The rearrangement links TRBV29-1 to TRBJ1-1; D is possibly TRBD1 (6 bases). The CDR3 is made up of 13 amino acids. V was clipped by 6 bases and J by 1 base, with 12 bases between them. The V gene's germline CDR1 is SQVTM and CDR2 ANQGSEA. In DNA form, the CDR3 reads TGCAGCGTACGAGGACAGCCGAACACTGAAGCTTTCTTT. Residues: CSVRGQPNTEAFF.